This T cell receptor beta chain was recovered during a study of blood T cells in healthy people across ages (dated by TCRdb to the mid-2010s). Notes on the research overall: Template switching captured roughly one uniquely barcoded TCR beta cDNA molecule per two T cells in model experiments. To track age-related changes in TCR beta repertoire diversity, the study relied on deep sequencing normalized with unique cDNA molecular identifiers. Four age groups were formed from the donors: young (average approximately 17 years), middle-aged (around 41), aged (62) and long-lived (approximately 78). To avoid experimental bias, donors of different ages were spread randomly across the sequencing lanes. Two additional independent replicas of 1 million unique cDNA reads from the same blood draw were analyzed for two donors (one aged 18 to 30 and one aged 80 or older). Overall study outcomes, separate from this receptor: Bulk unsorted PBMC profiling prevented conclusive comparison of naive and antigen-experienced compartments. Total diversity estimates from one million sequenced T cells were considered lower bounds and underestimates. Compared with the aged group, the long-lived group had more naive CD4+ T cells, fewer expanded clones and increased TCR diversity, a pattern suggesting age selection. There was a strong correlation between observed TCR beta diversity and the percentage of naive T cells measured by flow cytometry. Observed TCR beta diversity per million T cells fell roughly linearly with age, and a significant reduction was already apparent by age around 40. Because the CMV infection status of the donors was unknown, age-related changes in expanded clonotypes may potentially have been confounded.

The germline V gene yields MNHEY for CDR1 and SVGAGI for CDR2. Compared with germline, V lacks 0 bases and J lacks 0 bases; bases without a gene match: 4. The CDR3, from cysteine to phenylalanine, totals 16 residues. Solely the CDR3 DNA is kept, with 48 bases framed from the first base. This clonotype was picked up one time. The clone's antigen remains unknown. No clone much larger than this one lies a single base away; base qualities are absent. A lone read offers only weak evidence. Library creation used 5' RACE. The sequencing machine was an Illumina HiSeq 2500. A second PCR of roughly 7 to 11 cycles was run with a J-beta primer mix and a sample-barcoded 5' primer. A template-switch 5' adaptor carrying 12 random nucleotides introduced a unique molecular identifier onto each TCR beta cDNA molecule. Each sample yielded at least 3 million CDR3-containing paired-end reads. All of the RNA was converted into first-strand cDNA using the Mint cDNA synthesis kit, with a TRBC-specific oligonucleotide serving as the primer. Following uracil-DNA glycosylase treatment, all cDNA underwent a first 18-cycle PCR with the universal primers M1SS and BC2_uni_R. On the study's bioinformatics: Each sample was normalized by randomly selecting 1 million high-quality reads, each carrying a distinct molecular identifier. Instead of being binned into consensus sequences, reads with shared molecular identifiers were discarded. MiTCR, with a Q25 quality threshold and the strictest error-elimination algorithm, was used for CDR3 identification, clonotype clustering and error correction. A nonparametric unseen species model with Euler transformation was used to estimate lower-bound total TCR beta diversity. Clones were called with MiXCR by TCRdb after fastp trimmed the public reads at Q25, and only in-frame beta chains were retained. Duplicate CDR3 protein sequences are folded into a single record with the most common DNA and genes. TCRdb assigned the V and J calls; the authors' analysis was not used. Counted in this sample were roughly 1,700,000 distinct CDR3 sequences; about 30% of them appeared once. The top ten clones comprise 7.7% of the sample.

The 40 or so donors, aged roughly 6 to 90 years, were systemically healthy Caucasian individuals from Russia. Each donor gave about 11 milliliters of peripheral blood, drawn into EDTA-treated Vacutainer tubes. PBMCs were isolated by Ficoll-Paque density-gradient centrifugation, with at least 7 million obtained per sample. Trizol reagent was used to extract total RNA from PBMCs, with at least 6 micrograms per sample. For every donor, flow cytometry on a PBMC aliquot measured the percentage of naive CD45RAhigh/CD27high T cells. Sequencing input: blood. Rearrangement joined TRBV6-5 to TRBJ1-1; TRBD1 matches 7 bases in the middle. The sequence was obtained from a woman in her twenties or thirties in good health. In nucleotides, the sequence is TGTGCCAGCAGTTACTCGAGGGGGCCCATGAACACTGAAGCTTTCTTT. It is translated as CASSYSRGPMNTEAFF.